This passage covers 18 T cell receptor beta chains from one sample sequenced in a study of T cells in Graves' hyperthyroidism and ophthalmopathy. Authors of the study amplified TCR beta CDR3 regions from RNA transcripts. Researchers ran a first-round RT-PCR on the TCR CDR3 using the HTBI primer set. TCRdb processed the multiplex PCR reads anew with MiXCR; each CDR3 protein has one entry. This table holds 550,000 to 700,000 distinct CDR3 sequences, roughly 14% found once. The material sequenced was blood. These receptors were obtained from a middle-aged woman with Graves' ophthalmopathy.

There are many counts of this clonotype. V gene TRBV6-1 combines with J gene TRBJ2-3, with D unclear. Germline V gene data show CDR1 as MNHNS and CDR2 as SASEGT. This CDR3 spans 15 amino acids. V shed 7 bases and J shed 0 bases, with 14 bases lying between them. CDR3 loop: CASKGPAYSTDTQYF. CDR3 nucleotide sequence: TGTGCCAGCAAGGGTCCAGCGTATAGCACAGATACGCAGTATTTT.

This clonotype was counted many times. The V and J genes are TRBV12-3 or TRBV12-4 and TRBJ1-2, with TRBD1 matching over 11 bases. CDR3 length: 13 residues. V lost 6 bases and J lost 8; bases outside the gene matches: 5. The CDR3 DNA reads TGTGCCAGCAGACGGGGACAGGGGGAAGGCTACACCTTC. It yields the protein CASRRGQGEGYTF.

This clonotype was picked up many times. The rearrangement uses TRBV25-1 and TRBJ2-7, with 7 bases fitting TRBD2. The ends lost 5 bases at V and 2 bases at J; junction bases unmatched: 6. Germline-derived CDR1 and CDR2 are MGHDK and SYGVNS. The CDR3 consists of 14 residues. In nucleotides, the CDR3 is TGTGCCAGCAGTTTCCGGGACTACACCTACGAGCAGTACTTC. Residues: CASSFRDYTYEQYF.

This clonotype was recorded at least ten times. The chain combines TRBV2 with TRBJ2-7; no reliable D call. Germline loops: CDR1 SNHLY, CDR2 FYNNEI. The V end was cut by 3 bases, the J end by 2 bases, with 11 bases between. This CDR3 spans 14 amino acids. The CDR3 sequence is CASSDGFVAYEQYF. As DNA, the CDR3 is TGTGCCAGCAGTGACGGGTTTGTGGCCTACGAGCAGTACTTC.

This clonotype was detected only a few times. No conserved phenylalanine or tryptophan ends this CDR3, so it is likely a read error. The chain carries TRBV5-1 and TRBJ2-5; tentative D call: TRBD1 (6 bases). V was clipped by 7 bases and J by 5 bases, with 18 bases between them. The CDR3 runs to 14 residues. Germline CDR1 is SGHRS and CDR2 is YFSETQ. CDR3 DNA: TGCGCCAGCTATGTAGGGGGACGAGGGGAGACCCAGTACCTC. The encoded protein is CASYVGGRGETQYL.

This clonotype came up many times. This chain connects TRBV12-3 or TRBV12-4 to TRBJ1-2; D gene uncertain. This CDR3 region has 14 residues. Trimming shortened V by 1 base and J by 6 bases, and 12 bases separated the two germline ends. Here the CDR3 reads CASSLGRALHGYTF. Written as DNA, the CDR3 is TGTGCCAGCAGTTTAGGCAGAGCCCTCCATGGCTACACCTTC.

The gene calls are TRBV2 and TRBJ2-5, with no clear D. V gave up 6 bases and J gave up 4 bases, with 9 bases separating them. CDR1 is SNHLY, CDR2 FYNNEI, per germline. CDR3 length: 12 amino acids. This chain's CDR3 is CASRETSETQYF. Here the CDR3 DNA reads TGTGCCAGCAGAGAGACTTCAGAGACCCAGTACTTC. The full variable domain, rest sourced from reference TRBV2 and TRBJ2-5, is EPEVTQTPSHQVTQMGQEVILRCVPISNHLYFYWYRQILGQKVEFLVSFYNNEISEKSEIFDDQFSVERPDGSNFTLKIRSTKLEDSAMYFCASRETSETQYFGPGTRLLVL.

This clonotype was seen many times. This chain connects TRBV11-2 to TRBJ2-7, with a tentative D call TRBD1 (6 bases). The V end was cut by 5 bases, the J end by 2 bases, with 13 bases between. Germline CDR1 and CDR2: SGHAT and FQNNGV. This CDR3 has 14 amino acids. The CDR3 loop is CASSPRTDPYEQYF. The CDR3 DNA sequence: TGTGCCAGCAGCCCCCGGACAGATCCCTACGAGCAGTACTTC.

This clonotype showed up many times. CDR3 sequence: CASSQGQGAGTDTQYF. CDR3 nucleotides: TGTGCCAGCAGCCAAGGACAGGGGGCAGGCACAGATACGCAGTATTTT. This chain uses TRBV4-2 with TRBJ2-3, with 10 bases that match TRBD1. From germline, CDR1 is LGHNA and CDR2 YNFKEQ. Trimming at V came to 1 base and at J to 1 base, leaving 2 bases not matched to a gene. CDR3 size: 16 residues.

This chain connects TRBV7-6 to TRBJ2-5; D is ambiguous. The CDR3 is 14 amino acids. Trimming took 5 bases from V and 3 from J, leaving 13 bases between them. Per the germline V gene, CDR1 is SGHVS and CDR2 is FNYEAQ. The CDR3 DNA reads as TGTGCCAGCAGCAAACCCGGGCCGAAAGAGACCCAGTACTTC. Its translation: CASSKPGPKETQYF.

This clonotype has a handful of counts. The rearrangement joins TRBV13 to TRBJ2-2; 10 bases are shared with TRBD1. The junction had 1 base not matched to a gene; V was cut back by 1 base and J by 5 bases. This CDR3 has 15 amino acids. Looked up from germline, CDR1 is PRHDT and CDR2 is FYEKMQ (reference sequence). DNA for the CDR3: TGTGCCAGCAGCTTAGTGGGACAGGGGACCGGGGAGCTGTTTTTT. Protein: CASSLVGQGTGELFF. Using reference TRBV13 and TRBJ2-2 for the parts outside the CDR3, the full variable domain is AAGVIQSPRHLIKEKRETATLKCYPIPRHDTVYWYQQGPGQDPQFLISFYEKMQSDKGSIPDRFSAQQFSDYHSELNMSSLELGDSALYFCASSLVGQGTGELFFGEGSRLTVL.

In its sample, this clonotype was seen many times. The V gene is TRBV10-3, the J gene TRBJ2-7, with TRBD2 identical over 9 bases. Germline V gene data show CDR1 as ENHRY and CDR2 as SYGVKD. The CDR3 length is 13 residues. Trimming cost V 8 bases and J 6 bases; bases outside gene matches: 8. CDR3 protein: CAIRGVAGAEQYF. In DNA, the CDR3 is TGTGCCATCCGGGGTGTAGCGGGAGCCGAGCAGTACTTC.

This clonotype was seen a handful of times. V gene TRBV12-3 or TRBV12-4 combines with J gene TRBJ2-3; D is tentatively TRBD1 or TRBD2 (6 bases each). The CDR3 is made up of 19 amino acids. V was trimmed by 1 base and J by 3 bases, leaving 23 bases between them. CDR3 DNA: TGTGCCAGCAGTTTAGTGGGCCTAGCGCCCGAGGGGGTTACAGATACGCAGTATTTT. Translated, it gives CASSLVGLAPEGVTDTQYF.

This clonotype was seen ten or more times. This chain uses TRBV20-1 with TRBJ2-5; TRBD1 aligns across 10 bases. Trimming cost V 2 bases and J 4 bases; bases outside gene matches: 4. The CDR3 is 14 amino acids. The germline V gene has CDR1 DFQATT and CDR2 SNEGSKA (reference sequence). CDR3 residues: CSARPGQGSETQYF. Written as DNA, the CDR3 is TGCAGTGCTAGACCGGGACAGGGGTCAGAGACCCAGTACTTC.

The chain combines TRBV7-9 with TRBJ2-7; D gene uncertain. V shed 5 bases and J shed 2 bases, with 16 bases lying between them. The CDR3 contains 15 residues. Germline CDR1 SEHNR, CDR2 FQNEAQ (reference sequence). Here the CDR3 DNA reads TGTGCCAGCAGCCCCCCTCTGCCCCAAGCCTACGAGCAGTACTTC. This encodes CASSPPLPQAYEQYF.

This clonotype was detected ten times or more. This chain links TRBV29-1 with TRBJ1-2; TRBD1 aligns across 7 bases. This CDR3 is built from 15 residues. Germline V gene data show CDR1 as SQVTM and CDR2 as ANQGSEA. With 3 bases clipped from V and 2 bases from J, the junction kept 9 bases outside the gene matches. The CDR3 DNA reads as TGCAGCGTTGATGGGTTAGGGGGCGCAAACTATGGCTACACCTTC. Translation gives CSVDGLGGANYGYTF.

This chain joins TRBV6-2 or TRBV6-3 and TRBJ2-5, with a weak D call TRBD2 (6 bases). Germline V CDR1 and CDR2: MNHEY, SVGEGT. Deletions cut 1 base from V and 2 bases from J, with 11 bases between. The CDR3 consists of 15 residues. This CDR3 reads CASSYFGAGQETQYF. In DNA form, the CDR3 reads TGTGCCAGCAGTTACTTCGGAGCGGGTCAAGAGACCCAGTACTTC.

In its sample, this clonotype was seen many times. This sequence joins TRBV6-1 and TRBJ2-7; 11 bases agree with TRBD2. This CDR3 has 15 residues. Germline V gives CDR1 MNHNS, CDR2 SASEGT. V dropped 7 bases and J dropped 8; count of bases not matched to a gene: 13. Here the CDR3 reads CASTLTSGDGRKQYF. CDR3 DNA sequence: TGTGCCAGCACCCTGACTAGCGGGGATGGAAGGAAGCAGTACTTC.